One and the same sample provided the 24 T cell receptor beta chains below, sequenced in a study of shared clonotypes between healthy human individuals. TCRdb's copy holds only in-frame clones and misses some; the assay was immunoSEQ multiplex PCR. This sample yields under 1,100,000 clones, of which about 76% are seen a single time; 1.4% to 1.5% belongs to the top ten. Sequencing was performed on memory CD4+ T cells sorted from blood. Specified subset: CD45RA-negative fraction. Receptors originate from a man between 18 and 35 years old in good health.

This clone was seen only once. The CDR3 region has the DNA TGTGCCAGCAGCTTTGAATGGAACAATGAGCAGTTCTTC. The encoded protein is CASSFEWNNEQFF. The chain couples TRBV5-4 to TRBJ2-1; D gene unclear. From germline, CDR1 is SGHNT and CDR2 YYREEE (reference sequence). V lost 2 bases, J lost 5 bases, and 8 bases lay in between. The CDR3 runs to 13 residues.

The V gene is TRBV5-4, the J gene TRBJ1-2; the D gene is possibly TRBD1 (5 bases). In germline, CDR1 is SGHNT, CDR2 YYREEE (reference sequence). V lost 5 bases to trimming and J lost 5 bases, with 13 bases between them. This CDR3 comprises 13 residues. DNA for the CDR3: TGTGCCAGCAGGTCGGGGGACCCGTATGGCTACACCTTC. Its protein is CASRSGDPYGYTF.

This rearrangement joins TRBV11-2 to TRBJ1-5; D gene unclear. The ends were cut back, 5 bases at V and 9 bases at J, with 11 bases in the middle. Per germline, CDR1 SGHAT and CDR2 FQNNGV. The CDR3 extends over 12 amino acids. DNA for the CDR3: TGTGCCAGCAGCCGGGGTGTGGGGCCCCAGCATTTT. The encoded protein is CASSRGVGPQHF.

The V call is TRBV11-2, the J call TRBJ2-5; 7 positions agree with TRBD1. Per the germline V gene, CDR1 is SGHAT and CDR2 is FQNNGV. Losses at the gene ends were 5 bases for V and 5 bases for J; bases not matched to a gene: 5. CDR3 length: 13 residues. This chain's CDR3 is CASSMTGLETQYF. The CDR3 DNA reads as TGTGCCAGCAGCATGACAGGGTTGGAGACCCAGTACTTC.

The chain's CDR3 is CASRTSGTYEQYF. The CDR3 nucleotides are TGTGCCAGCAGGACGAGCGGGACCTACGAGCAGTACTTC. This chain joins TRBV6-5 and TRBJ2-5; 7 nucleotides line up with TRBD2. The J call could be wrong; TRBJ2-7 is a better fit for the DNA end. Per germline, CDR1 MNHEY and CDR2 SVGAGI. The CDR3 runs to 13 residues.

This chain links TRBV5-1 with TRBJ2-3; 7 positions match TRBD2. The germline CDR1 and CDR2 sequences are SGHRS and YFSETQ. The V segment lost 2 bases and the J segment 0 bases; nucleotides outside the gene matches: 3. This CDR3 has 15 amino acids. CDR3 coding DNA: TGCGCCAGCAGCTTACTAGCGCTAAGCACAGATACGCAGTATTTT. Residues: CASSLLALSTDTQYF.

The CDR3 protein is CASSLEGIPSSYNEQFF. The CDR3 DNA reads as TGTGCCAGCAGCTTGGAAGGAATACCTAGCTCCTACAATGAGCAGTTCTTC. The chain couples TRBV5-6 to TRBJ2-1; unclear D gene. Trimming removed 0 bases from V and 0 bases from J, with 13 bases in between. Germline lookup yields CDR1 SGHDT and CDR2 YYEEEE. CDR3 length: 17 amino acids.

V is TRBV2 and J is TRBJ2-1; perhaps TRBD1 as D (6 bases). V dropped 9 bases and J dropped 1 base, with 13 bases sitting between them. This CDR3 is built from 14 residues. Germline V lookup: CDR1 SNHLY, CDR2 FYNNEI. Written as DNA, the CDR3 is TGTGCCAGACAACCACAGGGTTCCTACAATGAGCAGTTCTTC. Protein sequence: CARQPQGSYNEQFF.

The rearrangement uses TRBV21-1 and TRBJ2-3. TRBV21-1 counts as a pseudogene. The CDR3 has 19 amino acids. The CDR3 bases are TGTGCCAGCAGCAAATTCGTCTGGATTCCAACCGGACGCACAGATACGCAGTATTTT. It specifies CASSKFVWIPTGRTDTQYF.

In regard to this clone: A read error may produce the germline difference seen at one junction end. The V and J genes are TRBV6-5 and TRBJ2-1, with 9 bases that match TRBD2. CDR1 is MNHEY, CDR2 SVGAGI, per germline. CDR3 length equals 12 residues. CDR3 residues: CASSPTGTSLIF. The CDR3 DNA is TGTGCCAGCAGTCCTACCGGGACTAGCCTAATCTTC.

The sample holds a few counts of this clone. This chain uses TRBV5-1 with TRBJ2-1; 7 bases agree with TRBD1. The CDR3 runs 13 residues. The trim removed 2 bases at V and 10 bases at J, leaving 6 bases unmatched. Germline lookup yields CDR1 SGHRS and CDR2 YFSETQ. DNA for the CDR3: TGCGCCAGCAGCTTTACAGGGGCCCAGGAGCAGTTCTTC. Its protein is CASSFTGAQEQFF.

About this clone itself: The same CDR3 arises from other DNA sequences in this sample as well. The chain couples TRBV28 to TRBJ1-2, with D maybe TRBD1 (6 bases). V was pared by 5 bases and J by 1 base, with 8 bases between. Per germline, CDR1 MDHEN and CDR2 SYDVKM. CDR3 length equals 13 residues. The CDR3 loop reads CASSLQGNYGYTF. The DNA for the CDR3 is TGTGCCAGCAGTCTACAGGGTAACTATGGCTACACCTTC.

This CDR3 is CASTPHYFAQGLAGGRSSYEQYF. In DNA, the CDR3 is TGTGCCAGCACCCCCCACTACTTCGCTCAGGGGCTAGCGGGAGGGCGGAGCTCCTACGAGCAGTACTTC. This chain connects TRBV27 to TRBJ2-7; 12 bases fit TRBD2. The CDR3 is made up of 23 amino acids. Looked up from germline, CDR1 is MNHEY and CDR2 is SMNVEV (reference sequence). Trimming removed 7 bases from V and 0 bases from J; junction bases left unmatched: 28.

The chain carries TRBV6-1 and TRBJ1-2; D is possibly TRBD1 (6 bases). The CDR3 totals 15 residues. With 0 bases removed from V and 3 bases from J, the gap between germline ends came to 11 bases. Germline CDR1 reads MNHNS; CDR2 reads SASEGT. The DNA for the CDR3 is TGTGCCAGCAGTGAAGCGCATACAGGGTACTATGGCTACACCTTC. This codes for CASSEAHTGYYGYTF.

This chain connects TRBV7-9 to TRBJ1-2, with D unclear. The CDR3 is made up of 17 amino acids. Trimming cost V 3 bases and J 8 bases, with 25 bases left between them. Germline V gene data show CDR1 as SEHNR and CDR2 as FQNEAQ (reference sequence). The CDR3 here is CASSFPGKVFTAQGYTF. The CDR3 region has the DNA TGTGCCAGCAGCTTCCCAGGAAAAGTTTTCACGGCGCAGGGCTACACCTTC.

This clone has a single count. V gene TRBV7-9 combines with J gene TRBJ1-4, with 9 bases that match TRBD1. J was trimmed by 3 bases and V by 3 bases; bases with no gene match: 5. The V gene's germline CDR1 is SEHNR and CDR2 FQNEAQ (reference sequence). CDR3 length: 16 amino acids. The CDR3 coding sequence is TGTGCCAGCAGCTTTGGACAGGGGCTCCCTAATGAAAAACTGTTTTTT. Its translation: CASSFGQGLPNEKLFF.

The chain has TRBV30 and TRBJ2-1; D unresolved. Germline CDR1 GTSNPN, CDR2 SVGIG (reference sequence). V was trimmed by 0 bases and J by 7 bases, leaving 13 bases between them. The CDR3 extends over 14 amino acids. The chain's CDR3 is CAWSVGLPFNEQFF. DNA of the CDR3: TGTGCCTGGAGTGTAGGCCTCCCTTTTAATGAGCAGTTCTTC.

The V call is TRBV5-1, the J call TRBJ1-5; D is unclear. V was cut by 1 base and J by 6 bases, with 8 bases left in between. This CDR3 has 13 residues. Germline-derived CDR1 and CDR2 are SGHRS and YFSETQ. As DNA, the CDR3 is TGCGCCAGCAGCTTGAATATTGGTCAGCCCCAGCATTTT. This gives the protein CASSLNIGQPQHF. Using reference TRBV5-1 and TRBJ1-5 for the parts outside the CDR3, the full variable domain is KAGVTQTPRYLIKTRGQQVTLSCSPISGHRSVSWYQQTPGQGLQFLFEYFSETQRNKGNFPGRFSGRQFSNSRSEMNVSTLELGDSALYLCASSLNIGQPQHFGDGTRLSIL.

V and J are TRBV28 and TRBJ1-3; D is possibly TRBD1 (6 bases). Trimming cost V 4 bases and J 0 bases, with 10 bases left between them. The germline V gene encodes CDR1 MDHEN and CDR2 SYDVKM. The CDR3 is made up of 15 amino acids. Written as DNA, the CDR3 is TGTGCCAGCAGTTCCGGGACAAACTCTGGAAACACCATATATTTT. Its translation is CASSSGTNSGNTIYF.

The chain couples TRBV11-1 to TRBJ1-1; D remains ambiguous. Germline V gene data show CDR1 as SGHAT and CDR2 as FQDESV (reference sequence). The CDR3 contains 14 residues. The V gene lost 5 bases and the J gene lost 5 bases, with 15 bases spanning the gap. DNA of the CDR3: TGTGCCAGCAGCCTATCGGGCCGACGGACTGAAGCTTTCTTT. It codes for CASSLSGRRTEAFF. Supplemented by reference TRBV11-1 and TRBJ1-1, the full variable domain reads EAEVAQSPRYKITEKSQAVAFWCDPISGHATLYWYRQILGQGPELLVQFQDESVVDDSQLPKDRFSAERLKGVDSTLKIQPAELGDSAMYLCASSLSGRRTEAFFGQGTRLTVV.

The rearrangement uses TRBV7-2 and TRBJ2-3; no definite D call. The V end lost 5 bases, the J end lost 8 bases, and 17 bases lay between the germline ends. Germline lookup yields CDR1 SGHTA and CDR2 FQGNSA. This CDR3 contains 14 residues. The CDR3 here is CASSRPGPLSTQYF. Here the CDR3 DNA reads TGTGCCAGCAGCCGACCCGGACCTCTTAGTACGCAGTATTTT.

This clone was seen a few times. The chain couples TRBV5-1 to TRBJ2-5; D not certain. Germline V gene lookup returns CDR1 SGHRS and CDR2 YFSETQ. Trimming removed 1 base from V and 3 bases from J, with 10 bases in between. This CDR3 spans 14 amino acids. The CDR3 nucleotides are TGCGCCAGCAGCTTGAGTGGGCAGAAAGAGACCCAGTACTTC. Translating gives CASSLSGQKETQYF.

This CDR3 is CASSRQGPTNEKLFF. The CDR3 bases are TGTGCCAGCAGTCGACAGGGGCCAACTAATGAAAAACTGTTTTTT. The rearrangement joins TRBV28 to TRBJ1-4; 8 positions match TRBD1. Germline CDR1 and CDR2: MDHEN and SYDVKM. The J segment lost 0 bases and the V segment lost 5 bases, leaving 2 bases of the junction unmatched. CDR3 length: 15 amino acids. Full variable domain (rest looked up from reference TRBV28 and TRBJ1-4): DVKVTQSSRYLVKRTGEKVFLECVQDMDHENMFWYRQDPGLGLRLIYFSYDVKMKEKGDIPEGYSVSREKKERFSLILESASTNQTSMYLCASSRQGPTNEKLFFGSGTQLSVL.

The rearrangement uses TRBV5-4 and TRBJ2-1; the D call may be TRBD1 or TRBD2 (5 bases each). Germline CDR1 SGHNT, CDR2 YYREEE (reference sequence). This CDR3 contains 17 residues. Deletions cut 0 bases from V and 9 bases from J, with 22 bases between. CDR3 sequence (DNA): TGTGCCAGCAGCTTGGGAAAGATGGGGCTAGCAGACACTGAGCAGTTCTTC. This sequence encodes CASSLGKMGLADTEQFF.